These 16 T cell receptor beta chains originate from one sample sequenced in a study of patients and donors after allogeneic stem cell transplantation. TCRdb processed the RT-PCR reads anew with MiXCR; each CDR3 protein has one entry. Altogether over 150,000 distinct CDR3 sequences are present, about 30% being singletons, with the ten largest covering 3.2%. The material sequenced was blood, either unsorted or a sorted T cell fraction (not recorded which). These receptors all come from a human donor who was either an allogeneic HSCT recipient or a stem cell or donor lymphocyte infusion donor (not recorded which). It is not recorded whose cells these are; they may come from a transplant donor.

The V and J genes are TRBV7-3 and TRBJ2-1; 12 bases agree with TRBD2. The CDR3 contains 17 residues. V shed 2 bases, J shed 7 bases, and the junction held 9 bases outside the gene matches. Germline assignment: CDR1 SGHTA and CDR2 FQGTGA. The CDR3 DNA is TGTGCCAGCAGCTTAGCGGCTAGCGGGAGGGCGGGAAATGAGCAGTTCTTC. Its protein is CASSLAASGRAGNEQFF. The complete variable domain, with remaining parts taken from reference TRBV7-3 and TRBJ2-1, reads GAGVSQTPSNKVTEKGKYVELRCDPISGHTALYWYRQSLGQGPEFLIYFQGTGAADDSGLPNDRFFAVRPEGSVSTLKIQRTERGDSAVYLCASSLAASGRAGNEQFFGPGTRLTVL.

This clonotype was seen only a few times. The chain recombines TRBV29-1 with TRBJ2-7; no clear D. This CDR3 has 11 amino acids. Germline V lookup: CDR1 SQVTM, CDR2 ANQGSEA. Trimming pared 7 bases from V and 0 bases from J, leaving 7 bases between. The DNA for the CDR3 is TGCAGCGCGGCAGGCTCCTACGAGCAGTACTTC. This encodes CSAAGSYEQYF.

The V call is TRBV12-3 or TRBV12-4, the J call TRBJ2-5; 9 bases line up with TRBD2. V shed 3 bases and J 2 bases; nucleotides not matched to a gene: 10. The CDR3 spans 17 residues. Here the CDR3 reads CASSLGVAGVFQETQYF. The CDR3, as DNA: TGTGCCAGCAGTTTGGGGGTAGCGGGAGTTTTTCAAGAGACCCAGTACTTC.

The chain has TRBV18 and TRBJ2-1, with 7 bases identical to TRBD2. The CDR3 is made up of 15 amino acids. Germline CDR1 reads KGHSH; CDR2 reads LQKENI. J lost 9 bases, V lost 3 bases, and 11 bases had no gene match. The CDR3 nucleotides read TGTGCCAGCTCACCGCCCAGCGGGAAAAAGGGTGAGCAGTTCTTC. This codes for CASSPPSGKKGEQFF.

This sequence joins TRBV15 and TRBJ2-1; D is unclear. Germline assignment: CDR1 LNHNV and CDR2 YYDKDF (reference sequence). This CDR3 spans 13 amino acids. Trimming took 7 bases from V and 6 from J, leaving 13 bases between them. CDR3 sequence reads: CATKAERFNEQFF. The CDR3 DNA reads TGTGCCACCAAGGCAGAAAGATTCAATGAGCAGTTCTTC.

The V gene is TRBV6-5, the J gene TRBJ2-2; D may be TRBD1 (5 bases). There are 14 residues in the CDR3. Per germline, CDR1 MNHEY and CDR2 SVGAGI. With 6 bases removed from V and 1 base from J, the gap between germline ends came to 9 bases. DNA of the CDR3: TGTGCCAGCAGATATGACAGGAACACCGGGGAGCTGTTTTTT. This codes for CASRYDRNTGELFF.

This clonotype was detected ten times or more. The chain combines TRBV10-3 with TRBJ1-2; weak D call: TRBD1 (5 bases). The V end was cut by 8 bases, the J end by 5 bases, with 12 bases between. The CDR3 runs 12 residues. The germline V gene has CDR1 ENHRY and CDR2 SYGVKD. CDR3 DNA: TGTGCCATCTCCCCAGGGAGTTATGGCTACACCTTC. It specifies CAISPGSYGYTF.

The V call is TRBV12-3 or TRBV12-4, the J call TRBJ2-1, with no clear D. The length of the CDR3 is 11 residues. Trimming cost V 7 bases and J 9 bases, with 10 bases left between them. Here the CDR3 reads CASKSETEQFF. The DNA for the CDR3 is TGTGCCAGCAAAAGCGAAACTGAGCAGTTCTTC.

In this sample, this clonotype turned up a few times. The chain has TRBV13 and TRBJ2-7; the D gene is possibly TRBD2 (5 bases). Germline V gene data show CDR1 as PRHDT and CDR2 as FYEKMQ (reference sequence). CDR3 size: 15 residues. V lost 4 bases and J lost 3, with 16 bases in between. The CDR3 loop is CASSSKLGSRYEQYF. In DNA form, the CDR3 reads TGTGCCAGCAGCTCAAAGTTGGGGAGCCGCTACGAGCAGTACTTC.

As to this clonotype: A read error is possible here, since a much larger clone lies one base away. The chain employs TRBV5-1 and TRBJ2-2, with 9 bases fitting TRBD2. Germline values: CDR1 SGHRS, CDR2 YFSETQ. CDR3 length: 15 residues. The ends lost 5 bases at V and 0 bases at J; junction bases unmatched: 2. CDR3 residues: CASRTSGTNTGELFF. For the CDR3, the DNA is TGCGCCAGCAGGACTAGCGGCACGAACACCGGGGAGCTGTTTTTT. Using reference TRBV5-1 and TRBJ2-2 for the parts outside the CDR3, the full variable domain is KAGVTQTPRYLIKTRGQQVTLSCSPISGHRSVSWYQQTPGQGLQFLFEYFSETQRNKGNFPGRFSGRQFSNSRSEMNVSTLELGDSALYLCASRTSGTNTGELFFGEGSRLTVL.

CDR3 protein: CASSLARFADTQYF. The CDR3 DNA is TGCGCCAGCAGCTTGGCCAGATTCGCAGATACGCAGTATTTT. The chain is built from TRBV5-1 and TRBJ2-3; D is unclear. Trimming left V 0 bases short and J 4 bases short, with 9 bases between. This CDR3 is 14 amino acids long. Per the germline V gene, CDR1 is SGHRS and CDR2 is YFSETQ.

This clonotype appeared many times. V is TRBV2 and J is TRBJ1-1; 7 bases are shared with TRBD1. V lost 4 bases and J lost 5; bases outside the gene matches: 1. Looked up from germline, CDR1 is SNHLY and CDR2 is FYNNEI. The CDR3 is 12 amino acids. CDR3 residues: CASSARGTEAFF. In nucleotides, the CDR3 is TGTGCCAGCAGTGCCAGGGGGACTGAAGCTTTCTTT.

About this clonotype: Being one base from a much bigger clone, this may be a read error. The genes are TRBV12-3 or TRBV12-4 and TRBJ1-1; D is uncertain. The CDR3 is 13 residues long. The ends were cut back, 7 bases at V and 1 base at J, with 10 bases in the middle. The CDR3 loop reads CASIPPGNTEAFF. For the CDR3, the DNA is TGTGCCAGCATCCCTCCTGGGAACACTGAAGCTTTCTTT.

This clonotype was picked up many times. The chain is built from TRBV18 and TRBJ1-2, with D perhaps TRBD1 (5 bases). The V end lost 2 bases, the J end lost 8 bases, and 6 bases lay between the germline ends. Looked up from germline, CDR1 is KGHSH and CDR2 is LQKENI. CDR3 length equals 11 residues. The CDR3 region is CASSPGDGYTF. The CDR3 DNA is TGTGCCAGCTCACCAGGGGACGGCTACACCTTC.

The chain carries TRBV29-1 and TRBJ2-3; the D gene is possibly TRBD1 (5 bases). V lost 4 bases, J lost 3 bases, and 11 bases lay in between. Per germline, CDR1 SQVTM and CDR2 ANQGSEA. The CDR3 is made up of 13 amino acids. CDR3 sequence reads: CSVAARGTDTQYF. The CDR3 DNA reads TGCAGCGTTGCGGCTAGGGGAACAGATACGCAGTATTTT.

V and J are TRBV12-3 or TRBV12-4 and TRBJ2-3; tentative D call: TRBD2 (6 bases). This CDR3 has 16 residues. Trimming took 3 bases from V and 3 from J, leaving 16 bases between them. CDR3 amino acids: CASSFWPRRVTDTQYF. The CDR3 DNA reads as TGTGCCAGCAGTTTCTGGCCAAGGAGGGTAACAGATACGCAGTATTTT.